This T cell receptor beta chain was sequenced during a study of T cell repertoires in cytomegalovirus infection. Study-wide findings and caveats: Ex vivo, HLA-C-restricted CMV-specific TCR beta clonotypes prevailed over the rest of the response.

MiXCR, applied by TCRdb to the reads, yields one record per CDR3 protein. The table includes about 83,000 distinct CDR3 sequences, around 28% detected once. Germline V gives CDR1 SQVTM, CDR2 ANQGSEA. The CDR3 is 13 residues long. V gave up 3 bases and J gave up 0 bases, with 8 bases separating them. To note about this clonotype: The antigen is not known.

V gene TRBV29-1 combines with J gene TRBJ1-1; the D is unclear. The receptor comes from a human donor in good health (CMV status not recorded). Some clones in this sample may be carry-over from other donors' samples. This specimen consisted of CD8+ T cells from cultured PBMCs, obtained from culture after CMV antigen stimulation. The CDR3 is CSVEAAVNTEAFF. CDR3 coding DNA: TGCAGCGTTGAGGCAGCCGTGAACACTGAAGCTTTCTTT.